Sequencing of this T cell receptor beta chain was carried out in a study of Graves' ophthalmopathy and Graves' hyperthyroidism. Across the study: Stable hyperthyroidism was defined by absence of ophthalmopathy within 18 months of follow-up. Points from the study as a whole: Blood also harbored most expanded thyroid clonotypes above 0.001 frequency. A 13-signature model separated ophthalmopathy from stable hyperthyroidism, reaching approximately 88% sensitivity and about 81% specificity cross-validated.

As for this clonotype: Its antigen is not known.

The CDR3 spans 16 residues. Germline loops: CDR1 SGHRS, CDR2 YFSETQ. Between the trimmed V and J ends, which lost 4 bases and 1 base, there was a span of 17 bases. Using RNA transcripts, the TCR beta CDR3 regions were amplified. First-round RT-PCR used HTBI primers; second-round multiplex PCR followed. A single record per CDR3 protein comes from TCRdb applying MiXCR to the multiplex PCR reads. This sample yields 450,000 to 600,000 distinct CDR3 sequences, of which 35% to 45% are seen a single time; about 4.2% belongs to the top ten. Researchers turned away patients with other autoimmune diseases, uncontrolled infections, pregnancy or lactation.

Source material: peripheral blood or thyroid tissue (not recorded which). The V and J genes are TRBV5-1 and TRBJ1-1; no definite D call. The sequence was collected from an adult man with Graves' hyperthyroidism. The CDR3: CASSPDWGAGNTEAFF. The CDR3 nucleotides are TGCGCCAGCAGCCCGGACTGGGGTGCCGGGAACACTGAAGCTTTCTTT.